This T cell receptor (beta chain) was identified in a study of blood T cells in healthy people across ages. Germline V gene sequence: CDR1 KGHSH, CDR2 LQKENI. V shed 1 base and J shed 2 bases, with 15 bases lying between them. The CDR3 extends over 17 amino acids. About this clonotype: Its antigen is undetermined.

A second roughly 7 to 11 cycle PCR used barcoded and J-beta primers. TCRdb re-called the 5' RACE reads with MiXCR, one entry per CDR3 protein. The sample lists roughly 800,000 distinct CDR3 sequences, 20% to 25% seen once, with under 4.5% in the top ten. Each individual donor underwent a draw of approximately 9.8 milliliters of peripheral blood. Whole-study results and caveats: TCR beta diversity per million T cells fell roughly linearly with age.

The data were also submitted as part of a second study, on T cells of mothers and their children.

The V call is TRBV18, the J call TRBJ2-1, with D perhaps matching TRBD1 (5 bases). The TCR comes from a boy aged 5-17 years in good health. The sample taken for sequencing was blood. CDR3 residues: CASSPHRMTETYNEQFF. In nucleotides, the CDR3 is TGTGCCAGCTCACCACACAGAATGACAGAGACCTACAATGAGCAGTTCTTC.